Here is one TCR beta chain with its context. This sample was included in a study of blood T cell repertoires in COVID-19. Overall study: Material from acute and convalescent COVID-19 was sourced from the United States, Italy and Spain. From T cells, B-cell-depleted T cells, or PBMCs came the material, which was cDNA or gDNA.

Assay used: immunoSEQ multiplex PCR; TCRdb lists only in-frame clones, some missing. This table has approximately 230,000 clones, approximately 82% appearing once. Germline assignment: CDR1 MNHEY and CDR2 SVGAGI. V gave up 4 bases and J gave up 2 bases, with 12 bases separating them. The CDR3 loop spans 16 amino acids. The chain is built from TRBV6-5 and TRBJ2-6, with D possibly matching TRBD1 (6 bases). Specimen: peripheral blood. The origin of this receptor is a woman over 75 with active or convalescent COVID-19. DNA of the CDR3: TGTGCCAGCAGTTTACGCAGGGGAGCTGGGGCCAACGTCCTGACTTTC. Amino acid sequence: CASSLRRGAGANVLTF.